This entry describes one TCR beta chain. There are 13 residues in the CDR3. Per the germline V gene, CDR1 is LNHDA and CDR2 is SQIVND (reference sequence). The junction had 10 bases not matched to a gene; V was cut back by 10 bases and J by 10 bases. The data were taken from a study of blood T cell repertoires in COVID-19. Study information: Researchers got acute and convalescent COVID-19 samples from the United States, Italy and Spain. Sample material is recorded as cDNA or gDNA derived from T cells, B-cell-depleted T cells, or PBMCs.

Here immunoSEQ multiplex PCR was the method, and the copy in TCRdb shows in-frame clones only, minus some. The sample has about 130,000 clones, roughly 74% seen once. The receptor was derived from a man aged 55 to 70 with acute or convalescent COVID-19. The chain links TRBV19 to TRBJ1-6; 7 positions match TRBD1. Sample: peripheral blood. The CDR3 loop reads CATSRQGSSPLHF. In nucleotides, the CDR3 is TGTGCCACCAGTAGACAGGGAAGCTCACCCCTCCACTTT.